These 25 T cell receptor beta chains were all obtained from the same sample, sequenced in a study of beta chain features in type 1 diabetes. Of the isolated RNA, all was reverse transcribed, and so the sequenced material was expressed TCRB transcripts. Clones were read by immunoSEQ multiplex PCR, and TCRdb kept only the in-frame ones, dropping some. The sample consists of a few hundred thousand clones, approximately 30% of them appearing once. Sequencing used naive CD4+ T cells from blood. The receptors originated from a young man in good health.

The chain recombines TRBV28 with TRBJ2-5; either TRBD1 or TRBD2 may fit D (5 bases each). V lost 5 bases, J lost 5 bases, and 12 bases lay in between. The CDR3 is 13 residues long. Germline CDR1 reads MDHEN; CDR2 reads SYDVKM. CDR3 bases: TGTGCCAGCAGTCCTGGGGGTAGGGAGACCCAGTACTTC. Residues: CASSPGGRETQYF.

A few counts support this clone. The chain has TRBV29-1 and TRBJ2-7, with D tentatively TRBD1 (6 bases). The length of the CDR3 is 11 residues. Trimming shortened V by 4 bases and J by 5 bases, and 9 bases separated the two germline ends. The germline V gene encodes CDR1 SQVTM and CDR2 ANQGSEA. The CDR3 protein is CSVAGDHEQYF. The CDR3 DNA follows: TGCAGCGTTGCAGGGGACCACGAGCAGTACTTC.

This clone was observed a handful of times. The chain employs TRBV9 and TRBJ2-1; D is unclear. With 0 bases removed from V and 0 bases from J, the gap between germline ends came to 7 bases. The CDR3 contains 15 residues. Germline CDR1 is SGDLS and CDR2 is YYNGEE. The CDR3 sequence: CASSVGRASYNEQFF. CDR3 in DNA: TGTGCCAGCAGCGTAGGTAGAGCCTCCTACAATGAGCAGTTCTTC.

This chain joins TRBV10-3 and TRBJ2-7; 8 bases are a match to TRBD1. The ends lost 6 bases at V and 1 base at J; junction bases unmatched: 8. The CDR3 length is 15 residues. The germline CDR1 and CDR2 sequences are ENHRY and SYGVKD. CDR3 DNA sequence: TGTGCCATCAGGAGAGGACAGGGAGGTTCCTACGAGCAGTACTTC. This codes for CAIRRGQGGSYEQYF.

V gene TRBV15 combines with J gene TRBJ2-1, with D possibly being TRBD1 (5 bases). This CDR3 region has 16 residues. V was cut by 2 bases and J by 3 bases, with 14 bases left in between. Germline CDR1 is LNHNV and CDR2 is YYDKDF (reference sequence). This chain's CDR3 is CATSRSTGVYYNEQFF. The CDR3 bases are TGTGCCACCAGCAGATCTACAGGAGTCTACTACAATGAGCAGTTCTTC.

This chain links TRBV19 with TRBJ2-1; weak D call: TRBD2 (6 bases). From germline, CDR1 is LNHDA and CDR2 SQIVND (reference sequence). The CDR3 has 14 residues. V lost 8 bases and J lost 0, with 11 bases in between. The CDR3 sequence is CASRRLGSYNEQFF. CDR3 bases: TGTGCCAGTCGGAGACTAGGCTCCTACAATGAGCAGTTCTTC.

This chain connects TRBV7-9 to TRBJ1-1; D remains unclear. CDR3 length: 15 residues. The germline V gene encodes CDR1 SEHNR and CDR2 FQNEAQ (reference sequence). The V and J ends lost 1 base and 5 bases respectively, with 14 bases between them. CDR3 in amino acids: CASSLESRGETEAFF. CDR3 coding DNA: TGTGCCAGCAGCTTAGAGAGCCGGGGTGAAACTGAAGCTTTCTTT.

The gene calls are TRBV15 and TRBJ2-6; D is tentatively TRBD1 or TRBD2 (5 bases each). Germline V lookup: CDR1 LNHNV, CDR2 YYDKDF (reference sequence). This CDR3 region has 16 residues. V gave up 1 base and J gave up 0 bases, with 7 bases separating them. CDR3 nucleotide sequence: TGTGCCACCAGCAGAGCAGGGAGCTCTGGGGCCAACGTCCTGACTTTC. The encoded protein is CATSRAGSSGANVLTF.

This clone has only a few counts. The chain links TRBV4-1 to TRBJ2-1; 9 nucleotides line up with TRBD2. Germline V CDR1 and CDR2: MGHRA, YSYEKL. V lost 3 bases to trimming and J lost 4 bases; unmatched junction nucleotides: 7. CDR3 size: 16 residues. The CDR3 coding sequence is TGCGCCAGCAGCCAGCTTGGACTAGCGACATACAATGAGCAGTTCTTC. Translating gives CASSQLGLATYNEQFF.

This chain joins TRBV18 and TRBJ2-7, with TRBD2 identical over 8 bases. This CDR3 spans 13 amino acids. CDR1 KGHSH and CDR2 LQKENI come from the germline V gene. Trimming cost V 6 bases and J 5 bases; bases outside gene matches: 6. This CDR3 reads CASSPGLVNEQYF. CDR3 DNA: TGTGCCAGCTCCCCGGGACTAGTTAACGAGCAGTACTTC.

This clone was seen a handful of times. The gene calls are TRBV30 and TRBJ2-3; 13 bases line up with TRBD2. With V trimmed by 4 bases and J by 6 bases, 1 base remained unmatched. The CDR3 is 13 amino acids. CDR1 and CDR2 (germline): GTSNPN, SVGIG (reference sequence). Here the CDR3 DNA reads TGTGCCTGGAAGACTAGCGGGAGGGATACGCAGTATTTT. As protein: CAWKTSGRDTQYF.

A few counts support this clone. The chain links TRBV9 to TRBJ1-2; 10 bases are a match to TRBD1. After removal of 3 bases from V and 8 bases from J, the junction contained 7 bases not matched to a gene. Per germline, CDR1 SGDLS and CDR2 YYNGEE. This CDR3 is built from 14 residues. CDR3 in amino acids: CASSARQGADGYTF. CDR3 nucleotide sequence: TGTGCCAGCAGCGCACGACAGGGGGCTGACGGCTACACCTTC. The complete variable domain, with remaining parts taken from reference TRBV9 and TRBJ1-2, reads DSGVTQTPKHLITATGQRVTLRCSPRSGDLSVYWYQQSLDQGLQFLIQYYNGEERAKGNILERFSAQQFPDLHSELNLSSLELGDSALYFCASSARQGADGYTFGSGTRLTVV.

In this sample, this clone turned up once. The rearrangement uses TRBV9 and TRBJ2-5; 8 bases match TRBD1. The CDR3 has 15 residues. CDR1 and CDR2 (germline): SGDLS, YYNGEE. J was trimmed by 5 bases and V by 0 bases; bases with no gene match: 6. Here the CDR3 DNA reads TGTGCCAGCAGCGTAGGGCAGGGGGCGTGGGAGACCCAGTACTTC. It is translated as CASSVGQGAWETQYF.

This clone has a handful of counts. The rearrangement uses TRBV18 and TRBJ2-1, with TRBD2 as a possible D gene (5 bases). Trimming took 5 bases from V and 3 from J, leaving 14 bases between them. Germline assignment: CDR1 KGHSH and CDR2 LQKENI. The CDR3 length is 15 residues. The CDR3 sequence is CASSFSVPLYNEQFF. The CDR3, as DNA: TGTGCCAGCTCATTTAGCGTCCCCCTCTACAATGAGCAGTTCTTC.

The chain's CDR3 is CASSLADRRETQYF. DNA of the CDR3: TGTGCCAGCAGCTTAGCGGACCGCCGGGAGACCCAGTACTTC. The rearrangement uses TRBV7-2 and TRBJ2-5, with D hard to call. The length of the CDR3 is 14 residues. The V end lost 0 bases, the J end lost 5 bases, and 10 bases lay between the germline ends. CDR1 and CDR2 (germline): SGHTA, FQGNSA.

This clone was seen a few times. The V gene is TRBV5-1, the J gene TRBJ2-5; the match to TRBD1 covers 7 bases. Germline V gene lookup returns CDR1 SGHRS and CDR2 YFSETQ. With V trimmed by 4 bases and J by 1 base, 4 bases remained unmatched. The CDR3 runs 14 residues. The CDR3 sequence: CASSVQGLQETQYF. Here the CDR3 DNA reads TGCGCCAGCAGCGTACAGGGGCTCCAAGAGACCCAGTACTTC.

The sample holds a few counts of this clone. The chain links TRBV15 to TRBJ2-3, with D tentatively TRBD1 or TRBD2 (5 bases each). The CDR3 runs 15 residues. The germline V and J ends were trimmed by 5 bases and 2 bases, with 14 bases remaining between them. Germline-derived CDR1 and CDR2 are LNHNV and YYDKDF (reference sequence). CDR3: CATSATGQFTDTQYF. The CDR3 DNA follows: TGTGCCACCAGCGCAACGGGGCAGTTCACAGATACGCAGTATTTT.

This rearrangement joins TRBV4-3 to TRBJ2-1; 7 nucleotides agree with TRBD2. Germline lookup yields CDR1 LGHNA and CDR2 YSLEER. The ends lost 2 bases at V and 4 bases at J; junction bases unmatched: 2. There are 14 residues in the CDR3. The CDR3 DNA is TGCGCCAGCAGCCAAAGAGCGGGATACAATGAGCAGTTCTTC. This translates into CASSQRAGYNEQFF.

In this sample, this clone turned up a few times. The V gene is TRBV7-2, the J gene TRBJ2-1; D remains ambiguous. This CDR3 comprises 15 residues. V was trimmed by 2 bases and J by 2 bases, leaving 10 bases between them. CDR1 is SGHTA and CDR2 is FQGNSA in the germline V gene. The CDR3 region is CASSLWQSPYNEQFF. The CDR3 region has the DNA TGTGCCAGCAGCTTATGGCAGTCACCCTACAATGAGCAGTTCTTC.

In this sample, this clone turned up once. The J gene is TRBJ2-2, the V gene TRBV7-2; no clear D gene. The CDR3 extends over 17 amino acids. V dropped 3 bases and J dropped 0 bases, with 14 bases sitting between them. Germline V gene lookup returns CDR1 SGHTA and CDR2 FQGNSA. The CDR3, as DNA: TGTGCCAGCAGCTTCCCCCCGGGCCGAACGAACACCGGGGAGCTGTTTTTT. It codes for CASSFPPGRTNTGELFF.

This clone was found once. The chain links TRBV30 to TRBJ2-7, with 8 bases lining up with TRBD1. The V segment lost 4 bases and the J segment 2 bases; nucleotides outside the gene matches: 4. Germline loops: CDR1 GTSNPN, CDR2 SVGIG (reference sequence). This CDR3 is 13 amino acids long. This CDR3 is CAWTTGQAYEQYF. CDR3 coding DNA: TGTGCCTGGACCACGGGACAGGCCTACGAGCAGTACTTC.

This chain links TRBV30 with TRBJ2-2, with a tentative D call TRBD2 (5 bases). The germline gives CDR1 GTSNPN, CDR2 SVGIG (reference sequence). V shed 4 bases and J shed 6 bases, with 15 bases lying between them. There are 14 residues in the CDR3. The CDR3 here is CAWTLSGNSGELFF. CDR3 coding DNA: TGTGCCTGGACCTTATCGGGGAATTCCGGGGAGCTGTTTTTT.

This clone was observed a handful of times. The J gene is TRBJ2-7, the V gene TRBV28, with D perhaps given as TRBD1 or TRBD2 (5 bases each). CDR3 length: 15 amino acids. Trimming took off 3 bases at V and 2 bases at J, with 14 bases between the two ends. Germline V gene lookup returns CDR1 MDHEN and CDR2 SYDVKM. CDR3 coding DNA: TGTGCCAGCAGTTTGTCCGGTGGGACCACCTACGAGCAGTACTTC. Protein: CASSLSGGTTYEQYF. Filled out from reference TRBV28 and TRBJ2-7, the complete variable domain reads DVKVTQSSRYLVKRTGEKVFLECVQDMDHENMFWYRQDPGLGLRLIYFSYDVKMKEKGDIPEGYSVSREKKERFSLILESASTNQTSMYLCASSLSGGTTYEQYFGPGTRLTVT.

This sequence joins TRBV5-4 and TRBJ1-2, with a tentative D call TRBD1 (6 bases). The CDR3 has 13 residues. The germline V gene encodes CDR1 SGHNT and CDR2 YYREEE (reference sequence). Trimming removed 0 bases from V and 3 bases from J, with 6 bases in between. The CDR3 nucleotides are TGTGCCAGCAGCTTGGGACAGGACTATGGCTACACCTTC. Translating it yields CASSLGQDYGYTF.

The gene calls are TRBV6-5 and TRBJ2-1; 13 bases match TRBD2. This CDR3 is built from 15 residues. V lost 5 bases, J lost 8 bases, and 6 bases stayed unmatched. CDR1 is MNHEY and CDR2 is SVGAGI in the germline V gene. The CDR3: CASSLTSGRIDEQFF. CDR3 nucleotide sequence: TGTGCCAGCAGTCTGACTAGCGGGAGGATCGATGAGCAGTTCTTC.